Here is one T cell receptor (beta chain) with its context. CDR1 is SGHDT and CDR2 is YYEEEE in the germline V gene. Trimming shortened V by 4 bases and J by 0 bases, and 14 bases separated the two germline ends. This CDR3 comprises 15 residues. The data were taken from a study of blood T cells in healthy people across ages. A second PCR, run for about 7 to 11 cycles, used a sample-barcoded 5' primer plus a J-beta primer mix. TCRdb passed the 5' RACE reads through MiXCR, listing each CDR3 protein once. The sample lists 550,000 to 600,000 distinct CDR3 sequences, about 25% occurring once. Sequenced sample: blood. This clonotype was sampled from an older woman in good health. The J gene is TRBJ2-7, the V gene TRBV5-6; unclear D gene. The CDR3 nucleotides are TGTGCCAGCAGCCGAGGACCGTCCGACTCCTACGAGCAGTACTTC. Translated: CASSRGPSDSYEQYF.